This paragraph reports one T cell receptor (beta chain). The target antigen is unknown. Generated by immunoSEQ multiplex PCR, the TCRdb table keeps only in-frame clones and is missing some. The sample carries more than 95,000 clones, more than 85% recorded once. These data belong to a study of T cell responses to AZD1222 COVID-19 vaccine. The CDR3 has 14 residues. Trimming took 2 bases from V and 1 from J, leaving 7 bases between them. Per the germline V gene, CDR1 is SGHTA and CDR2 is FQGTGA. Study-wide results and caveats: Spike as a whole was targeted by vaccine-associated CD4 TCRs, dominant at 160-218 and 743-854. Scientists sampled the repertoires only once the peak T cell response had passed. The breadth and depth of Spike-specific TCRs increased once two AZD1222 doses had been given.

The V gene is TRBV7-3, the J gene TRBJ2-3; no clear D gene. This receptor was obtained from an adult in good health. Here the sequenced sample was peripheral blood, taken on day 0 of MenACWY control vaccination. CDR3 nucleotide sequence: TGTGCCAGCAGCTTATTAACGGGCACAGATACGCAGTATTTT. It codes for CASSLLTGTDTQYF. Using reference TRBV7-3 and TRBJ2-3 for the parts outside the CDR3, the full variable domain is GAGVSQTPSNKVTEKGKYVELRCDPISGHTALYWYRQSLGQGPEFLIYFQGTGAADDSGLPNDRFFAVRPEGSVSTLKIQRTERGDSAVYLCASSLLTGTDTQYFGPGTRLTVL.